One sample yielded the 10 T cell receptor beta chains listed below, sequenced in a study of T cell therapy after organ transplantation. Profiling relied on immunoSEQ multiplex PCR, and the TCRdb table lists in-frame clones only, not all of them. The table records about 50,000 clones, about 94% of them present only once. These receptors lack a known antigen. Sequenced material: CD8+ T cells from blood, taken before autologous CMV-specific T cell therapy. Receptors were obtained from a human patient who had received a solid organ transplant and had CMV disease.

The chain couples TRBV9 to TRBJ1-5, with TRBD1 matching 7 bases. After removal of 0 bases from V and 6 bases from J, the junction contained 6 bases not matched to a gene. Germline CDR1 reads SGDLS; CDR2 reads YYNGEE. The CDR3 is 15 amino acids. CDR3 region: CASSVGQGSSQPQHF. In DNA form, the CDR3 reads TGTGCCAGCAGCGTAGGACAGGGATCCAGTCAGCCCCAGCATTTT.

The chain carries TRBV7-9 and TRBJ1-4, with D possibly matching TRBD1 (5 bases). The V and J ends lost 2 bases and 3 bases respectively, with 10 bases between them. CDR3 size: 15 residues. Germline V CDR1 and CDR2: SEHNR, FQNEAQ (reference sequence). The CDR3 here is CASSLTTDSNEKLFF. The CDR3 bases are TGTGCCAGCAGCTTAACGACAGACTCTAATGAAAAACTGTTTTTT.

V and J are TRBV7-8 and TRBJ1-5; no firm D call. Germline V lookup: CDR1 SGHVS, CDR2 FQNEAQ. The CDR3 spans 14 residues. V was cut by 2 bases and J by 2 bases, with 7 bases left in between. The CDR3 is CASSLLEGNQPQHF. CDR3 coding DNA: TGTGCCAGCAGCTTATTAGAGGGCAATCAGCCCCAGCATTTT.

The J gene is TRBJ1-1, the V gene TRBV29-1; D is undetermined. Germline CDR1 reads SQVTM; CDR2 reads ANQGSEA. Trimming stripped 3 bases from V and 1 base from J, with 12 bases between. This CDR3 contains 14 residues. For the CDR3, the DNA is TGCAGCGTTGATCAATCGGTTTGGAACACTGAAGCTTTCTTT. This translates into CSVDQSVWNTEAFF.

There are a few counts of this clone. This rearrangement joins TRBV11-2 to TRBJ1-5; D is unresolved. Germline CDR1 and CDR2: SGHAT and FQNNGV. The CDR3 covers 15 residues. The V and J ends lost 0 bases and 6 bases respectively, with 12 bases between them. This CDR3 is CASSLEPGGGQPQHF. Written as DNA, the CDR3 is TGTGCCAGCAGCTTAGAACCGGGCGGAGGTCAGCCCCAGCATTTT.

The chain combines TRBV4-3 with TRBJ1-1; TRBD1 is a possible D gene (5 bases). This CDR3 is 15 amino acids long. V lost 0 bases, J lost 5 bases, and 13 bases lay in between. Germline V gene sequence: CDR1 LGHNA, CDR2 YSLEER. CDR3 in amino acids: CASSQDKAGRTEAFF. The CDR3 coding sequence is TGCGCCAGCAGCCAAGATAAGGCAGGGAGGACTGAAGCTTTCTTT.

This chain connects TRBV6-5 to TRBJ2-5, with D possibly being TRBD1 (6 bases). V was cut by 4 bases and J by 1 base, with 10 bases left in between. The CDR3 has 14 amino acids. Germline V gives CDR1 MNHEY, CDR2 SVGAGI. The chain's CDR3 is CASSLGQLQETQYF. The CDR3 DNA sequence: TGTGCCAGCAGTTTAGGACAGCTCCAAGAGACCCAGTACTTC.

The chain is built from TRBV4-1 and TRBJ2-1; D is possibly TRBD1 (6 bases). CDR1 is MGHRA, CDR2 YSYEKL, per germline. The V end lost 2 bases, the J end lost 6 bases, and 17 bases lay between the germline ends. The CDR3 contains 16 residues. CDR3: CASSQTAGDMGNEQFF. CDR3 sequence (DNA): TGCGCCAGCAGCCAAACCGCAGGGGATATGGGCAATGAGCAGTTCTTC.

The rearrangement uses TRBV15 and TRBJ2-7, with D unresolved. The CDR3 covers 14 residues. Germline V gene sequence: CDR1 LNHNV, CDR2 YYDKDF (reference sequence). V shed 4 bases and J shed 4 bases, with 14 bases lying between them. The CDR3 region is CATSTGRNKYEQYF. The CDR3 DNA reads TGTGCCACCAGCACCGGACGGAACAAATACGAGCAGTACTTC.

Concerning this clone itself: In the same sample, other DNA sequences code for this CDR3. The chain carries TRBV4-3 and TRBJ1-2; no clear D gene. V was clipped by 4 bases and J by 7 bases, with 22 bases between them. Germline V gene data show CDR1 as LGHNA and CDR2 as YSLEER. The CDR3 spans 16 residues. Here the CDR3 reads CASSLNAQTRVFGYTF. The CDR3, as DNA: TGCGCCAGCAGCCTTAACGCTCAAACCAGAGTCTTTGGCTACACCTTC.